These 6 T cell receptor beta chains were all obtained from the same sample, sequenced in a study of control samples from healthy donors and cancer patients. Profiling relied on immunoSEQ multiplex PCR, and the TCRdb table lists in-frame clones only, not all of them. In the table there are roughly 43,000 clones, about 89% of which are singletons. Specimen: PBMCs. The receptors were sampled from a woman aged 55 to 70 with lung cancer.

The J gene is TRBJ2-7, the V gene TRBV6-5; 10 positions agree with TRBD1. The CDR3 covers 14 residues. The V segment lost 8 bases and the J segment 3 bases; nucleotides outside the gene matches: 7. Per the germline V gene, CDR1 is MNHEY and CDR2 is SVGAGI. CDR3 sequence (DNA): TGTGCCAGCGAGACAGGGGGCGCTTACTACGAGCAGTACTTC. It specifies CASETGGAYYEQYF.

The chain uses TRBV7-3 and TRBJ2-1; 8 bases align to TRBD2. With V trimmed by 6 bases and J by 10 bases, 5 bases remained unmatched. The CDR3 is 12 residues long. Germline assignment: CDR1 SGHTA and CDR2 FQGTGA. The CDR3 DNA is TGTGCCAGCAGTTTAGCGGGAACAGAGCAGTTCTTC. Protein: CASSLAGTEQFF.

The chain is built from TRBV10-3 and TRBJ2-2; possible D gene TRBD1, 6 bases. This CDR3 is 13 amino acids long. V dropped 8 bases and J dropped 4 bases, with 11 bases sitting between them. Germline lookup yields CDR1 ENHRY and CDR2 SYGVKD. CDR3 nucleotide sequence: TGTGCCATCGAAACAGGGCCCACCGGGGAGCTGTTTTTT. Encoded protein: CAIETGPTGELFF.

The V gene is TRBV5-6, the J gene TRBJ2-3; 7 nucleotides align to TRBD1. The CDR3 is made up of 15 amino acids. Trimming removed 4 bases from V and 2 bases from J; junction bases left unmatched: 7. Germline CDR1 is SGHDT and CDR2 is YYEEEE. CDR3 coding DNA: TGTGCCAGCAGCAATGGACAGGTCTACACAGATACGCAGTATTTT. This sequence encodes CASSNGQVYTDTQYF.

CDR3: CASSAYGNSYEQYF. The DNA for the CDR3 is TGTGCCAGCAGCGCCTACGGGAACTCCTACGAGCAGTACTTC. The genes are TRBV5-4 and TRBJ2-7; perhaps TRBD2 as D (5 bases). The CDR3 runs 14 residues. Trimming took 4 bases from V and 0 from J, leaving 11 bases between them. CDR1 and CDR2 from the germline V gene are SGHNT and YYREEE (reference sequence).

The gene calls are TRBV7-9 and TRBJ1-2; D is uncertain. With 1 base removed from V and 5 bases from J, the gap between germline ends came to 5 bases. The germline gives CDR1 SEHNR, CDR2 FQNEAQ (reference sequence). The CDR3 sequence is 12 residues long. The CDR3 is CASSLEQYGYTF. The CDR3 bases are TGTGCCAGCAGCTTAGAACAGTATGGCTACACCTTC.